This paragraph reports one T cell receptor beta chain. The data originate from a study of technical replicates of blood from a few donors. The protocol was immunoSEQ multiplex PCR, while the TCRdb copy is restricted to in-frame clones and leaves out a portion. The sample holds roughly 14,000 clones, roughly 80% seen once. What was sequenced was PBMCs. This clonotype was sampled from a human donor in good health.

The CDR3 bases are TGCAGCGCAACGACAGCGTTTCATGAGCAGTTCTTC. This translates into CSATTAFHEQFF. This rearrangement joins TRBV29-1 to TRBJ2-1; maybe TRBD1 (5 bases). There are 12 residues in the CDR3. Germline values: CDR1 SQVTM, CDR2 ANQGSEA. Trimming cost V 7 bases and J 8 bases, with 15 bases left between them.